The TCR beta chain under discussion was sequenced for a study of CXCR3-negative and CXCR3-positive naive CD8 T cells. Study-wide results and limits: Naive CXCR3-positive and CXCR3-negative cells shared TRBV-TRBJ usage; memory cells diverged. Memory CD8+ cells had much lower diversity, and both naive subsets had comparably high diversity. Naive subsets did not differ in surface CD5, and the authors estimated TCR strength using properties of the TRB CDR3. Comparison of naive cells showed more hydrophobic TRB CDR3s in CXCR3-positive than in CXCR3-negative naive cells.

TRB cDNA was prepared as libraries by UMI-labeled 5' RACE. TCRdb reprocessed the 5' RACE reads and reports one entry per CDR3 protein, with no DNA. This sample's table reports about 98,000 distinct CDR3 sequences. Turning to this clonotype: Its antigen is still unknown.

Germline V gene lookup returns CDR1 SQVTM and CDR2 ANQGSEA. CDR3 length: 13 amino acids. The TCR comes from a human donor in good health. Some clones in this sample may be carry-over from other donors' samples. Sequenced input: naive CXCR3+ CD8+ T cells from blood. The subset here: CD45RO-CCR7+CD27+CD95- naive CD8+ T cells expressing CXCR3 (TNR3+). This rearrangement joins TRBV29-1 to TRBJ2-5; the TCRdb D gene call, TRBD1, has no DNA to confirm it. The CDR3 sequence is CSVEGGLQETQYF.